This T cell receptor (beta chain) was observed in a study of blood T cell repertoires in COVID-19. As for the study in general: The origin of the acute and convalescent COVID-19 samples was the United States, Italy and Spain. T cells, B-cell-depleted T cells, or PBMCs provided the cDNA or gDNA that served as material.

The V gene's germline CDR1 is SQVTM and CDR2 ANQGSEA. V dropped 6 bases and J dropped 0 bases, with 18 bases sitting between them. This CDR3 is 16 amino acids long. Authors' processing steps: Quantification of nucleated cells was approximated via reference gene primer amplification. This table comes from immunoSEQ multiplex PCR, and its TCRdb copy is limited to in-frame clones, with some not included. That table supplies the V and J calls and clone size; D and trimming were determined from the DNA. This sample yields 250,000 or so clones, of which 84% are seen a single time; 1.5% belongs to the top ten.

J is TRBJ2-1 and V is TRBV29-1; D not certain. Sequences were obtained from peripheral blood. The TCR originated in a woman aged 35 to 49 who had recovered from COVID-19. CDR3 in amino acids: CSVDSKPMSSYNEQFF. The CDR3 nucleotides are TGCAGCGTAGACTCTAAACCAATGAGCTCCTACAATGAGCAGTTCTTC.